These 29 T cell receptor beta chains were all obtained from the same sample, sequenced in a study of beta chain features in type 1 diabetes (dated by TCRdb to the late 2010s). These receptors have no identified antigens. Results the study describes overall, beyond this receptor: A moderate but significant shortening of TCRB CDR3 length was observed in type 1 diabetes patients in all four CD4+ subsets.

Libraries were prepared through the immunoSEQ multiplex PCR assay. The entire isolated RNA was reverse transcribed using the High Capacity cDNA Reverse Transcription Kit, and thus expressed TCRB transcripts were sequenced. The immuneACCESS repertoire file appears here via TCRdb, limited to in-frame rearrangements. These files lack a portion of the clones; in checked studies, under half of the deficit traces to unresolved V genes, and the cause of the others is not known. In all, the sample holds about 120,000 clones, and about a sixth of those were seen once. Of the sample, 2% to 3% is held by the ten largest clones. The sequencing sample was made of central memory CD4+ T cells from blood. The receptors stem from a man aged 25-45 years with type 1 diabetes.

The genes are TRBV7-2 and TRBJ1-1; D perhaps matches TRBD1 (5 bases). Trimming removed 5 bases at V and 4 bases at J, with 14 bases between. Germline V lookup: CDR1 SGHTA, CDR2 FQGNSA. The CDR3 consists of 14 residues. Here the CDR3 reads CASSVQGGGTEAFF. The CDR3 DNA sequence: TGTGCCAGCAGCGTTCAGGGAGGCGGCACTGAAGCTTTCTTT.

Concerning this clone: This likely traces to a read error, being one base from a far larger clone. The rearrangement uses TRBV4-2 and TRBJ2-3, with 13 bases fitting TRBD2. Germline-derived CDR1 and CDR2 are LGHNA and YNFKEQ. The length of the CDR3 is 19 residues. CDR3 sequence: CARSPMTSGGTGYPDTQYF. In nucleotides, the CDR3 is TGTGCCCGCAGCCCTATGACTAGCGGGGGGACCGGGTATCCAGATACGCAGTATTTT.

This clone was seen a few times. This chain links TRBV28 with TRBJ2-1; weak D call: TRBD1 (5 bases). V lost 2 bases, J lost 7 bases, and 12 bases lay in between. The germline CDR1 and CDR2 sequences are MDHEN and SYDVKM. The CDR3 covers 14 residues. CDR3 amino acids: CASSLTARENEQFF. In DNA, the CDR3 is TGTGCCAGCAGTTTAACTGCCAGGGAAAATGAGCAGTTCTTC.

Regarding this clone: Other DNA sequences in this sample translate to the same CDR3. The V and J genes are TRBV20-1 and TRBJ2-5; the D is unclear. Germline loops: CDR1 DFQATT, CDR2 SNEGSKA (reference sequence). V was shortened by 5 bases and J by 5 bases, with 6 bases between the two germline ends. The CDR3 covers 10 residues. The CDR3 bases are TGCAGTGCTCTTGGGGAGACCCAGTACTTC. This translates into CSALGETQYF.

The chain couples TRBV6-5 to TRBJ2-2; possibly TRBD1 for D (6 bases). V gave up 5 bases and J gave up 4 bases, with 14 bases separating them. The CDR3 covers 15 residues. Germline V gene data show CDR1 as MNHEY and CDR2 as SVGAGI. CDR3 nucleotides: TGTGCCAGCAGTCGCTTACAGGGAAGCACCGGGGAGCTGTTTTTT. It specifies CASSRLQGSTGELFF.

The chain employs TRBV19 and TRBJ2-7; 10 bases are shared with TRBD1. CDR1 LNHDA and CDR2 SQIVND come from the germline V gene (reference sequence). The CDR3 is made up of 13 amino acids. The V gene end was trimmed by 8 bases and the J gene end by 3 bases; junction bases not matched to a gene: 4. The CDR3 protein is CASGRDRGYEQYF. The CDR3 DNA sequence: TGTGCCAGTGGCCGGGACAGGGGCTACGAGCAGTACTTC.

This clone was seen a few times. The chain combines TRBV7-8 with TRBJ2-5; possible D gene TRBD2, 6 bases. V was trimmed by 5 bases and J by 5 bases, leaving 18 bases between them. This CDR3 is built from 15 residues. Germline assignment: CDR1 SGHVS and CDR2 FQNEAQ. CDR3 nucleotides: TGTGCCAGCAGCCCTGGAGTAGCGGAACGGGAGACCCAGTACTTC. Translation gives CASSPGVAERETQYF. Supplemented by reference TRBV7-8 and TRBJ2-5, the full variable domain reads GAGVSQSPRYKVAKRGQDVALRCDPISGHVSLFWYQQALGQGPEFLTYFQNEAQLDKSGLPSDRFFAERPEGSVSTLKIQRTQQEDSAVYLCASSPGVAERETQYFGPGTRLLVL.

The chain has TRBV5-4 and TRBJ2-5; D gene uncertain. Germline CDR1 is SGHNT and CDR2 is YYREEE (reference sequence). The V end lost 4 bases, the J end lost 2 bases, and 9 bases lay between the germline ends. The CDR3 has 13 residues. The CDR3: CASSPEVQETQYF. CDR3 DNA: TGTGCCAGCAGCCCCGAGGTTCAAGAGACCCAGTACTTC.

The V call is TRBV4-3, the J call TRBJ1-4; the D gene is possibly TRBD1 (6 bases). V lost 3 bases to trimming and J lost 2 bases, with 10 bases between them. The CDR3 length is 15 residues. Germline values: CDR1 LGHNA, CDR2 YSLEER. This CDR3 is CASSQIGGTNEKLFF. CDR3 bases: TGCGCCAGCAGCCAGATTGGGGGCACTAATGAAAAACTGTTTTTT.

This clone was counted only a few times. The chain employs TRBV4-1 and TRBJ2-4; no clear D. Looked up from germline, CDR1 is MGHRA and CDR2 is YSYEKL. The germline V and J ends were trimmed by 1 base and 1 base, with 8 bases remaining between them. This CDR3 has 15 residues. The CDR3, as DNA: TGCGCCAGCAGCCAAGCGGACGGGGCCAAAAACATTCAGTACTTC. Its translation: CASSQADGAKNIQYF.

This clone was seen a few times. The V and J genes are TRBV30 and TRBJ2-1; D possibly matches TRBD1 or TRBD2 (7 bases each). This CDR3 region has 14 residues. Germline V gene data show CDR1 as GTSNPN and CDR2 as SVGIG (reference sequence). V was trimmed by 8 bases and J by 4 bases, leaving 18 bases between them. The CDR3 here is CAQGGAQKYNEQFF. The CDR3 DNA reads as TGTGCCCAGGGGGGGGCGCAAAAATACAATGAGCAGTTCTTC.

This clone was detected a few times. The rearrangement uses TRBV28 and TRBJ1-3; D is unresolved. The germline V gene encodes CDR1 MDHEN and CDR2 SYDVKM. The CDR3 has 11 residues. The V end was cut by 6 bases, the J end by 8 bases, with 8 bases between. CDR3 DNA sequence: TGTGCCAGCAGCGACGTAGACACCATATATTTT. It specifies CASSDVDTIYF.

This clone has a count of ten or more. The chain is built from TRBV4-3 and TRBJ2-3; TRBD1 agrees at 9 bases. The CDR3 runs 13 residues. Trimming cost V 5 bases and J 3 bases; bases outside gene matches: 0. The V gene's germline CDR1 is LGHNA and CDR2 YSLEER. CDR3 bases: TGCGCCAGCAGCGGGACAGGGACAGATACGCAGTATTTT. Translation gives CASSGTGTDTQYF.

This chain connects TRBV7-9 to TRBJ1-2, with D maybe TRBD1 (6 bases). V shed 5 bases and J shed 4 bases, with 14 bases lying between them. Germline V gene sequence: CDR1 SEHNR, CDR2 FQNEAQ (reference sequence). The CDR3 consists of 14 residues. The CDR3 nucleotides are TGTGCCAGCAGCCATAAACAAGGGGGCTATGGCTACACCTTC. Translated, it gives CASSHKQGGYGYTF.

This chain connects TRBV7-2 to TRBJ2-1; D unresolved. Trimming removed 4 bases from V and 9 bases from J, with 13 bases in between. In germline, CDR1 is SGHTA, CDR2 FQGNSA. CDR3 length equals 13 residues. The CDR3 DNA reads TGTGCCAGCAGCTCCCTAGGGCGAGCTGAGCAGTTCTTC. Translation: CASSSLGRAEQFF.

The chain couples TRBV5-1 to TRBJ2-3; 7 bases fit TRBD1. The CDR3 is made up of 14 amino acids. Losses at the gene ends were 3 bases for V and 2 bases for J; bases not matched to a gene: 3. CDR1 SGHRS and CDR2 YFSETQ come from the germline V gene. CDR3 residues: CASSSGQNTDTQYF. The DNA for the CDR3 is TGCGCCAGCAGCTCGGGACAGAACACAGATACGCAGTATTTT.

The chain links TRBV29-1 to TRBJ2-1; D is unresolved. With 3 bases removed from V and 0 bases from J, the gap between germline ends came to 9 bases. Germline V gene sequence: CDR1 SQVTM, CDR2 ANQGSEA. The CDR3 covers 14 residues. CDR3 loop: CSVDKASSYNEQFF. CDR3 nucleotides: TGCAGCGTTGACAAGGCTAGCTCCTACAATGAGCAGTTCTTC.

A few counts support this clone. The J gene is TRBJ1-6, the V gene TRBV6-5, with a tentative D call TRBD1 (5 bases). V was trimmed by 10 bases and J by 9 bases, leaving 22 bases between them. The V gene's germline CDR1 is MNHEY and CDR2 SVGAGI. The CDR3 loop spans 15 amino acids. The CDR3 loop reads CATLRVSVHSSPLHF. For the CDR3, the DNA is TGTGCCACCCTCAGGGTTTCGGTCCACAGTTCACCCCTCCACTTT.

The chain carries TRBV4-1 and TRBJ1-2; D perhaps matches TRBD1 (5 bases). Trimming took off 1 base at V and 4 bases at J, with 25 bases between the two ends. Germline loops: CDR1 MGHRA, CDR2 YSYEKL. The CDR3 covers 19 residues. CDR3: CASSQVIRKTDLQIYGYTF. The CDR3 DNA reads as TGCGCCAGCAGCCAAGTTATTCGGAAGACAGACCTACAAATCTATGGCTACACCTTC.

The genes are TRBV19 and TRBJ1-6, with D perhaps matching TRBD1 (5 bases). Germline CDR1 is LNHDA and CDR2 is SQIVND (reference sequence). Trimming left V 8 bases short and J 7 bases short, with 12 bases between. This CDR3 is 13 amino acids long. In DNA, the CDR3 is TGTGCCAGTGGAGACCGGGGGAATTCACCCCTCCACTTT. Translation gives CASGDRGNSPLHF. Filled out from reference TRBV19 and TRBJ1-6, the complete variable domain reads DGGITQSPKYLFRKEGQNVTLSCEQNLNHDAMYWYRQDPGQGLRLIYYSQIVNDFQKGDIAEGYSVSREKKESFPLTVTSAQKNPTAFYLCASGDRGNSPLHFGNGTRLTVT.

This chain uses TRBV25-1 with TRBJ2-7, with 7 bases matching TRBD2. The CDR3 length is 13 residues. Losses at the gene ends were 6 bases for V and 4 bases for J; bases not matched to a gene: 6. Germline lookup yields CDR1 MGHDK and CDR2 SYGVNS. The CDR3 sequence: CASSLWEGYEQYF. CDR3 DNA sequence: TGTGCCAGCAGCCTCTGGGAGGGGTACGAGCAGTACTTC.

In its sample, this clone was seen a few times. The chain uses TRBV2 and TRBJ2-1; tentative D call: TRBD1 (6 bases). V was cut by 3 bases and J by 7 bases, with 7 bases left in between. Germline V lookup: CDR1 SNHLY, CDR2 FYNNEI. The CDR3 runs 12 residues. The CDR3 DNA is TGTGCCAGCAGTGATAGGGGGAATGAGCAGTTCTTC. It is translated as CASSDRGNEQFF.

The chain has TRBV6-6 and TRBJ2-7; the match to TRBD1 covers 10 bases. The CDR3 runs 16 residues. The V gene's germline CDR1 is MNHNY and CDR2 SVGAGI (reference sequence). J lost 2 bases, V lost 2 bases, and 6 bases had no gene match. CDR3 amino acids: CASSYRGTGDPYEQYF. CDR3 nucleotides: TGTGCCAGCAGTTACCGAGGGACAGGGGATCCCTACGAGCAGTACTTC.

This clone has only a few counts. The chain employs TRBV11-2 and TRBJ2-5; D is perhaps TRBD1 (6 bases). The V gene's germline CDR1 is SGHAT and CDR2 FQNNGV. V lost 1 base and J 5 bases, leaving 14 bases between the germline ends. The CDR3 totals 15 residues. DNA of the CDR3: TGTGCCAGCAGCTTAGTCCAGGGGCGCGTCGAGACCCAGTACTTC. Amino acids: CASSLVQGRVETQYF.

A few counts support this clone. The germline gene is not matched at one end of the junction; a read error may be the cause. The V and J genes are TRBV2 and TRBJ1-5; maybe TRBD1 (5 bases). Germline CDR1 is SNHLY and CDR2 is FYNNEI. CDR3 length: 14 residues. This CDR3 reads CAISEAEGNQPQHF. The CDR3 DNA reads TGTGCCATCAGTGAAGCTGAGGGGAATCAGCCCCAGCATTTT. The entire variable domain, with the rest obtained from reference TRBV2 and TRBJ1-5, is as follows: EPEVTQTPSHQVTQMGQEVILRCVPISNHLYFYWYRQILGQKVEFLVSFYNNEISEKSEIFDDQFSVERPDGSNFTLKIRSTKLEDSAMYFCAISEAEGNQPQHFGDGTRLSIL.

This clone was counted between two and nine times. V usage is TRBV29-1 and J usage is TRBJ2-3; TRBD2 agrees at 8 bases. Germline CDR1 reads SQVTM; CDR2 reads ANQGSEA. The CDR3 runs to 15 residues. V lost 3 bases, J lost 1 base, and 6 bases stayed unmatched. Here the CDR3 reads CSVDMRAGGTDTQYF. As DNA, the CDR3 is TGCAGCGTTGATATGAGAGCGGGGGGCACAGATACGCAGTATTTT.

On this clone: The same CDR3 is also encoded by other DNA sequences in this sample. V is TRBV5-1 and J is TRBJ2-3; the match to TRBD2 covers 11 bases. Germline CDR1 is SGHRS and CDR2 is YFSETQ. The CDR3 runs 15 residues. V trimming: 2 bases; J trimming: 1 base; junction bases outside the gene matches: 0. The CDR3 region has the DNA TGCGCCAGCAGCTTACTAGCGGGGGGCACAGATACGCAGTATTTT. Translation: CASSLLAGGTDTQYF.

In its sample, this clone was seen a few times. This sequence joins TRBV10-3 and TRBJ2-3, with TRBD2 matching 7 bases. The CDR3 runs 15 residues. From germline, CDR1 is ENHRY and CDR2 SYGVKD. J lost 0 bases, V lost 7 bases, and 7 bases had no gene match. DNA of the CDR3: TGTGCCATCACCAAAGGACTAGGGAGCACAGATACGCAGTATTTT. This encodes CAITKGLGSTDTQYF.

The chain combines TRBV30 with TRBJ2-7; no clear D. CDR1 GTSNPN and CDR2 SVGIG come from the germline V gene (reference sequence). The germline V and J ends were trimmed by 4 bases and 1 base, with 23 bases remaining between them. This CDR3 is built from 17 residues. The CDR3 bases are TGTGCCTGGAAAACCCCCCACGCGGCAGCAGGTTCCTACGAGCAGTACTTC. Translation gives CAWKTPHAAAGSYEQYF.